A single sample is the source of the 11 T cell receptor beta chains below, sequenced in a study of shared clonotypes between healthy human individuals. The protocol was immunoSEQ multiplex PCR, while the TCRdb copy is restricted to in-frame clones and leaves out a portion. The sample includes 2 million to 2.5 million clones, around 90% seen only once; the top ten take roughly 0.34%. The source material was naive CD4+ T cells from PBMCs. As to subset: CD45RA+ positively selected. The receptors here all came from a man younger than 35 in good health. Some clones in this sample may be carry-over from other donors' samples.

The chain combines TRBV7-2 with TRBJ2-1; 9 bases line up with TRBD2. The CDR3 is 17 residues long. V was pared by 1 base and J by 3 bases, with 7 bases of the junction left unmatched. Germline V gene sequence: CDR1 SGHTA, CDR2 FQGNSA. In DNA, the CDR3 is TGTGCCAGCAGCTTAGTTGCGGGAGGGCCGGGCTACAATGAGCAGTTCTTC. It specifies CASSLVAGGPGYNEQFF. Looking up the rest from reference TRBV7-2 and TRBJ2-1 gives the full variable domain: GAGVSQSPSNKVTEKGKDVELRCDPISGHTALYWYRQSLGQGLEFLIYFQGNSAPDKSGLPSDRFSAERTGGSVSTLTIQRTQQEDSAVYLCASSLVAGGPGYNEQFFGPGTRLTVL.

J is TRBJ1-4 and V is TRBV6-1, with 7 bases matching TRBD1. V lost 3 bases and J lost 0; bases outside the gene matches: 4. CDR1 is MNHNS, CDR2 SASEGT, per germline. CDR3 length: 16 residues. The CDR3 sequence is CASSEPTGATNEKLFF. The CDR3 DNA sequence: TGTGCCAGCAGTGAGCCCACAGGGGCAACTAATGAAAAACTGTTTTTT.

This clone was detected only a few times. The chain links TRBV2 to TRBJ1-5; 7 bases align to TRBD1. Germline lookup yields CDR1 SNHLY and CDR2 FYNNEI. CDR3 size: 15 residues. After removal of 3 bases from V and 4 bases from J, the junction contained 6 bases not matched to a gene. CDR3 protein: CASSDRQGQNQPQHF. DNA of the CDR3: TGTGCCAGCAGTGACCGACAGGGCCAGAATCAGCCCCAGCATTTT. The whole variable domain, remainder taken from reference TRBV2 and TRBJ1-5, is EPEVTQTPSHQVTQMGQEVILRCVPISNHLYFYWYRQILGQKVEFLVSFYNNEISEKSEIFDDQFSVERPDGSNFTLKIRSTKLEDSAMYFCASSDRQGQNQPQHFGDGTRLSIL.

CDR3 sequence reads: CAIQKREFTGELFF. CDR3 nucleotides: TGTGCCATTCAAAAGCGGGAGTTCACCGGGGAGCTGTTTTTT. This chain joins TRBV10-3 and TRBJ2-2, with TRBD2 matching 8 bases. Unmatched junction bases numbered 7, after V lost 9 bases and J lost 4 bases. The V gene's germline CDR1 is ENHRY and CDR2 SYGVKD. This CDR3 is built from 14 residues.

V usage is TRBV18 and J usage is TRBJ2-2; D is unclear. CDR1 and CDR2 from the germline V gene are KGHSH and LQKENI. This CDR3 is built from 14 residues. The ends were cut back, 2 bases at V and 4 bases at J, with 8 bases in the middle. CDR3 DNA sequence: TGTGCCAGCTCACCAAGTCCGATCACCGGGGAGCTGTTTTTT. Its protein is CASSPSPITGELFF.

The chain joins TRBV5-1 to TRBJ2-7, with 10 bases fitting TRBD1. J lost 6 bases, V lost 4 bases, and 13 bases had no gene match. Germline CDR1 is SGHRS and CDR2 is YFSETQ. CDR3 length equals 16 residues. CDR3 DNA: TGCGCCAGCAGCCCTGTAGCCGGACAGGGGGGGAGCGAGCAGTACTTC. This translates into CASSPVAGQGGSEQYF.

This chain links TRBV9 with TRBJ1-2; 8 bases line up with TRBD1. Germline values: CDR1 SGDLS, CDR2 YYNGEE. The ends lost 4 bases at V and 8 bases at J; junction bases unmatched: 7. This CDR3 region has 13 residues. The CDR3 sequence: CASSKRQGQGYTF. For the CDR3, the DNA is TGTGCCAGCAGCAAGCGACAGGGGCAGGGCTACACCTTC.

This sequence joins TRBV9 and TRBJ2-5; D might be TRBD2 (5 bases). Germline lookup yields CDR1 SGDLS and CDR2 YYNGEE. The CDR3 has 16 amino acids. V was cut by 0 bases and J by 2 bases, with 14 bases left in between. The CDR3 reads CASSVATGSGQETQYF. CDR3 DNA sequence: TGTGCCAGCAGCGTAGCTACGGGGAGCGGTCAAGAGACCCAGTACTTC.

The CDR3 region has the DNA TGTGCCAGCAGCTTAGAGGACCCATACAATGAGCAGTTCTTC. Amino acid sequence: CASSLEDPYNEQFF. The gene calls are TRBV7-2 and TRBJ2-1; D not resolved. Germline loops: CDR1 SGHTA, CDR2 FQGNSA. The germline V and J ends were trimmed by 1 base and 4 bases, with 8 bases remaining between them. The CDR3 spans 14 residues.

The chain recombines TRBV6-1 with TRBJ2-7; 9 nucleotides match TRBD1. J lost 4 bases, V lost 5 bases, and 6 bases had no gene match. This CDR3 spans 14 amino acids. Germline-derived CDR1 and CDR2 are MNHNS and SASEGT. CDR3 region: CASSRDRASYEQYF. The CDR3 DNA follows: TGTGCCAGCAGTAGGGACAGGGCGAGTTACGAGCAGTACTTC.

This clone was observed once. The gene calls are TRBV28 and TRBJ2-1; the D is unclear. Germline V gene sequence: CDR1 MDHEN, CDR2 SYDVKM. The V end was cut by 9 bases, the J end by 0 bases, with 18 bases between. The CDR3 sequence is 16 residues long. The CDR3 nucleotides read TGTGCCAGTTTCCAATTCCAGCAAAGCTCCTACAATGAGCAGTTCTTC. Translated: CASFQFQQSSYNEQFF. The variable domain in full, completed from reference TRBV28 and TRBJ2-1, reads DVKVTQSSRYLVKRTGEKVFLECVQDMDHENMFWYRQDPGLGLRLIYFSYDVKMKEKGDIPEGYSVSREKKERFSLILESASTNQTSMYLCASFQFQQSSYNEQFFGPGTRLTVL.